These T cell receptor beta chains were read from a single sample in a study of T cells in Graves' hyperthyroidism and ophthalmopathy. TCRdb analysed the multiplex PCR reads with MiXCR anew, one entry per CDR3 protein. Here the sample spans 490,000 or so distinct CDR3 sequences, about 16% being singletons. Sequences were obtained from blood. The receptors derive from a woman in her twenties or thirties with Graves' ophthalmopathy. Both conserved end residues are part of each CDR3. The D gene is left open where the match is weak. Clone size is given for some rows only: seen once, a few or many times, or a class if the clone is expanded.

j_call d_call v_call clone_size cdr3_aa cdr3_nt
TRBJ1-5 NA TRBV6-1 many CASSYDRGNQPQHF TGTGCCAGCAGTTACGATAGGGGAAATCAGCCCCAGCATTTT
TRBJ2-3 TRBD2 TRBV7-2 many CASSRTGGADTQYF TGTGCCAGCAGCCGGACGGGAGGGGCAGATACGCAGTATTTT
TRBJ2-7 NA TRBV28 many CASSSIVEGNADYEQYF TGTGCCAGCAGTTCTATTGTGGAGGGGAACGCGGACTACGAGCAGTACTTC
TRBJ2-7 NA TRBV4-1 few CASSQVGFYEQYF TGCGCCAGCAGCCAAGTCGGATTCTACGAGCAGTACTTC
TRBJ1-2 NA TRBV2 many CASTSNRVDGYTF TGTGCCAGCACGTCTAACAGGGTAGATGGCTACACCTTC
TRBJ2-4 NA TRBV6-1 NA CASSSPGSLAKNIQYF TGTGCCAGCAGTTCTCCAGGCTCGCTAGCCAAAAACATTCAGTACTTC
TRBJ2-5 NA TRBV9 few CASSVSGRQETQYF TGTGCCAGCAGCGTTTCCGGGAGACAAGAGACCCAGTACTTC
TRBJ1-5 NA TRBV16 NA CASSQFAGSNQPQHF TGTGCCAGCAGCCAATTCGCCGGTAGCAATCAGCCCCAGCATTTT
TRBJ1-2 TRBD1 TRBV7-9 NA CASSPEWQGAIGYTF TGTGCCAGCAGCCCAGAGTGGCAGGGGGCCATTGGCTACACCTTC
TRBJ2-7 NA TRBV6-1 NA CASSFRTFYEQYF TGTGCCAGCAGTTTTAGGACTTTTTACGAGCAGTACTTC
TRBJ2-7 TRBD1 TRBV3-1 few CASSWGRTGLYEQYF TGTGCCAGCAGCTGGGGGCGGACAGGGTTATACGAGCAGTACTTC
TRBJ2-7 TRBD2 TRBV25-1 NA CASSEYMGRETYEQYF TGTGCCAGCAGTGAATATATGGGGCGGGAGACTTACGAGCAGTACTTC
TRBJ2-2 NA TRBV14 few CASTQGNTGELFF TGTGCCAGCACCCAAGGGAACACCGGGGAGCTGTTTTTT
TRBJ2-7 NA TRBV11-2 many CASSLVGEVAGQYF TGTGCCAGCAGCTTAGTGGGGGAGGTAGCTGGGCAGTACTTC
TRBJ1-2 NA TRBV4-3 few CASSQPPPGVRGYTF TGCGCCAGCAGCCAACCCCCGCCAGGGGTACGTGGCTACACCTTC
TRBJ1-6 NA TRBV20-1 few CSASLIQRDSPLHF TGCAGTGCTAGTTTGATTCAAAGGGATTCACCCCTCCACTTT
TRBJ2-3 TRBD2 TRBV7-8 many CASSFLAGEKSTDTQYF TGTGCCAGCAGCTTCCTAGCGGGAGAAAAAAGCACAGATACGCAGTATTTT
TRBJ2-5 NA TRBV14 NA CASSPRLGSGETQYF TGTGCCAGCAGCCCGCGGCTGGGGTCAGGGGAGACCCAGTACTTC
TRBJ2-6 NA TRBV20-1 many CSARDHGGTGANVLTF TGCAGTGCTAGAGATCACGGGGGAACGGGGGCCAACGTCCTGACTTTC
TRBJ1-1 TRBD1 TRBV20-1 many CSAIRTTGRAEAFF TGCAGTGCTATCAGAACGACAGGGAGAGCTGAAGCTTTCTTT
TRBJ2-3 NA TRBV10-3 once CAIRPGKGTDTQYF TGTGCCATCAGGCCGGGAAAAGGAACAGATACGCAGTATTTT
TRBJ2-1 NA TRBV19 few CASSISGRDEQFF TGTGCCAGTAGTATTTCAGGGCGGGATGAGCAGTTCTTC
TRBJ2-7 NA TRBV12-5 NA CASDPSGGEPLPYEQYF TGTGCTAGTGATCCGAGCGGAGGAGAACCTTTACCGTACGAGCAGTACTTC
TRBJ1-1 NA TRBV7-2 NA CASSQYPLNTEAFF TGTGCCAGCAGCCAATACCCGTTGAACACTGAAGCTTTCTTT
TRBJ2-3 NA TRBV10-3 NA CAISPGEDTQYF TGTGCCATCAGTCCAGGGGAAGATACGCAGTATTTT
TRBJ2-3 TRBD2 TRBV20-1 NA CSARSGGGTDTQYF TGCAGTGCTAGGAGCGGGGGCGGCACAGATACGCAGTATTTT
TRBJ1-2 NA TRBV12-5 few CASGLWTGNYGYTF TGTGCTAGTGGTTTGTGGACGGGGAACTATGGCTACACCTTC
TRBJ2-2 NA TRBV20-1 NA CSASSPSLGSGELFF TGCAGTGCTAGTTCCCCATCCCTCGGCTCCGGGGAGCTGTTTTTT
TRBJ2-7 TRBD2 TRBV4-3 few CASSQEWGPSGRYEQYF TGCGCCAGCAGCCAAGAGTGGGGCCCTAGCGGGAGGTACGAGCAGTACTTC
TRBJ1-3 NA TRBV6-1 few CASSTGTYSGNTIYF TGTGCCAGCAGTACGGGGACCTACTCTGGAAACACCATATATTTT
TRBJ2-1 TRBD2 TRBV18 NA CASYTLAGYILNNGQFF TGTGCCAGCTACACACTAGCGGGCTACATTCTGAACAATGGGCAGTTCTTC
TRBJ2-3 TRBD1 TRBV6-1 few CASSPTPGQGADTQYF TGTGCCAGCAGCCCTACCCCGGGACAGGGAGCAGATACGCAGTATTTT
TRBJ2-6 NA TRBV6-1 many CASSPLGGTGANVLTF TGTGCCAGCAGTCCCTTGGGTGGGACTGGGGCCAACGTCCTGACTTTC
TRBJ2-3 TRBD2 TRBV20-1 many CSAMTSGPFTDTQYF TGCAGTGCCATGACTAGCGGGCCATTCACAGATACGCAGTATTTT
TRBJ1-4 NA TRBV4-1 few CASSQERGIKRPEKLFF TGCGCCAGCAGCCAAGAAAGAGGGATCAAGAGACCTGAAAAACTGTTTTTT
TRBJ2-7 TRBD2 TRBV7-2 many CASSYKSGTSEREAYEQYF TGTGCCAGCAGCTATAAATCAGGGACGAGCGAGCGGGAGGCCTACGAGCAGTACTTC
TRBJ1-2 TRBD1 TRBV12-3/TRBV12-4 NA CASSPKTGGIGYTF TGTGCCAGCAGCCCTAAAACAGGGGGCATTGGCTACACCTTC
TRBJ1-2 NA TRBV19 NA CASSYGTVSTF TGTGCCAGTAGTTACGGGACCGTTTCCACCTTC
TRBJ2-1 NA TRBV7-2 many CASSPDSSSYNEQFF TGTGCCAGCAGCCCAGACTCGAGCTCCTACAATGAGCAGTTCTTC
TRBJ2-3 NA TRBV5-1 few CASSLSPRTSTDTQYF TGCGCCAGCAGCTTGTCCCCCAGGACTAGCACAGATACGCAGTATTTT
TRBJ2-7 NA TRBV7-2 many CASSSNRERTYF TGTGCCAGCAGCTCCAACCGGGAAAGGACGTACTTC
TRBJ1-2 TRBD1 TRBV10-3 many CAISESGQTYGYTF TGTGCCATCAGTGAGTCGGGACAGACCTATGGCTACACCTTC
TRBJ2-2 NA TRBV7-3 NA CASSLQMGGPNTGELFF TGTGCCAGCAGCCTCCAAATGGGTGGACCGAACACCGGGGAGCTGTTTTTT
TRBJ2-1 NA TRBV7-9 many CASSNSHRDREVFGGRAAYNEQFF TGTGCCAGCAGCAACTCACACCGGGACAGGGAGGTTTTTGGCGGGAGGGCCGCCTACAATGAGCAGTTCTTC
TRBJ2-3 NA TRBV10-2 NA CAVLPTDTQYF TGCGCCGTTTTGCCCACAGATACGCAGTATTTT
TRBJ1-2 TRBD1 TRBV5-6 few CASSSGQGKYGYTF TGTGCCAGCAGCTCGGGACAGGGGAAGTATGGCTACACCTTC
TRBJ2-5 NA TRBV4-3 many CASSQDRSQQETQYF TGCGCCAGCAGCCAAGATAGGAGTCAGCAAGAGACCCAGTACTTC
TRBJ2-1 TRBD2 TRBV7-2 many CASSLLPSGRALNEQFF TGTGCCAGCAGCTTATTACCCAGCGGGAGGGCCCTAAATGAGCAGTTCTTC
TRBJ2-7 TRBD2 TRBV3-1 few CASSRTSGRGGEQYF TGTGCCAGCAGCCGGACTAGCGGGAGGGGCGGCGAGCAGTACTTC
TRBJ2-1 TRBD2 TRBV20-1 few CSVREGLTNEQFF TGCAGTGTGCGGGAGGGCCTGACAAATGAGCAGTTCTTC
TRBJ2-7 NA TRBV28 many CASSPDGIPGFHTYEQYF TGTGCCAGCAGTCCTGACGGGATACCAGGGTTTCATACCTACGAGCAGTACTTC
TRBJ1-6 NA TRBV6-1 NA CASSSSHAGSSYNSPLHF TGTGCCAGCAGTTCCTCTCACGCGGGGAGCTCCTATAATTCACCCCTCCACTTT
TRBJ1-4 NA TRBV4-3 NA CASSQDGGLTGYNEKLFF TGCGCCAGCAGCCAAGACGGTGGTTTGACAGGATATAATGAAAAACTGTTTTTT
TRBJ2-7 TRBD1 TRBV28 many CASSSTGTGRYEQYF TGTGCCAGCAGTTCAACCGGGACAGGAAGGTACGAGCAGTACTTC
TRBJ1-6 TRBD1 TRBV27 NA CASSFPGGNSPLHF TGTGCCAGCAGTTTTCCAGGGGGTAATTCACCCCTCCACTTT
TRBJ1-1 NA TRBV25-1 few CASSVGGVWSTEAFF TGTGCCAGCAGTGTGGGAGGTGTGTGGAGCACTGAAGCTTTCTTT
TRBJ2-1 NA TRBV3-1 many CASSRSSGTGEQFF TGTGCCAGCAGTCGGAGTAGTGGGACGGGTGAGCAGTTCTTC
TRBJ2-7 NA TRBV28 many CASSSAGLASGSYEQYF TGTGCCAGCAGTTCTGCCGGACTCGCGTCTGGATCCTACGAGCAGTACTTC